The source of this TCR beta chain is a study of regulatory T cells in long-lasting Graves disease. The study, taken as a whole, reports: Newly diagnosed disease favored TRBV20-1 and TRBJ2-1 over persistent disease. Possibly, accuracy suffered from the small sample size.

The CDR3 is 11 residues long. J was trimmed by 14 bases and V by 3 bases; bases with no gene match: 3. To note about this clonotype: As yet, its antigen is unknown.

Researchers made TCR beta libraries by using iRepertoire HTBI primers and running Arm-PCR on CDR3 regions. TCRdb itself ran the multiplex PCR reads through MiXCR, one entry per CDR3 protein. This table has 400,000 to 600,000 distinct CDR3 sequences, approximately 21% appearing once. The time point is: persistent/refractory GD, antithyroid drugs over 5 years with positive TRAb. PBMC-extracted RNA yielded the TCR library. The sequence was obtained from a female donor with Graves disease. This material consisted of peripheral blood mononuclear cells (PBMCs), taken when the disease was refractory, from a patient treated with antithyroid drugs. The chain carries TRBV12-3 or TRBV12-4 and TRBJ1-4; TRBD1 agrees at 7 bases. The CDR3 region has the DNA TGTGCCAGCAGTTTCGGGACAGCTCTGTTTTTT. It encodes CASSFGTALFF.